The 16 T cell receptor beta chains given below trace back to one sample, sequenced in a study of T cells after yellow fever vaccination. TCRdb ran MiXCR on the 5' RACE reads and lists one entry per CDR3 protein. The sample shows approximately 250,000 distinct CDR3 sequences, around 4.9% of them seen only once. The sequencing here drew on CD4+ T cells sorted from PBMCs, taken on the day of the yellow fever booster vaccination. These receptors were obtained from a man aged 18 to 29 who received the YFV17D yellow fever vaccine.

This clonotype was detected a few times. The V gene is TRBV5-1, the J gene TRBJ1-2, with D hard to call. This CDR3 spans 14 amino acids. V shed 4 bases and J shed 2 bases, with 12 bases lying between them. From germline, CDR1 is SGHRS and CDR2 YFSETQ. The CDR3 reads CASSPVAGNYGYTF. In nucleotides, the CDR3 is TGCGCCAGCAGCCCCGTTGCAGGCAACTATGGCTACACCTTC.

This chain links TRBV7-2 with TRBJ2-7; D not resolved. With 5 bases removed from V and 3 bases from J, the gap between germline ends came to 17 bases. This CDR3 comprises 15 residues. The germline gives CDR1 SGHTA, CDR2 FQGNSA. The CDR3 region has the DNA TGTGCCAGCAGCCCCCAACCTGCCACAAGCTACGAGCAGTACTTC. Translation: CASSPQPATSYEQYF.

This clonotype was found many times. The chain's CDR3 is CSASGQRGGKWENQETQYF. The DNA of the CDR3 is TGCAGTGCTAGCGGCCAGCGGGGGGGCAAATGGGAAAACCAAGAGACCCAGTACTTC. The chain recombines TRBV20-1 with TRBJ2-5; 10 nucleotides match TRBD2. With 3 bases clipped from V and 0 bases from J, the junction kept 16 bases outside the gene matches. The germline V gene encodes CDR1 DFQATT and CDR2 SNEGSKA (reference sequence). This CDR3 has 19 residues.

Concerning this clonotype itself: A read error may account for a junction end that differs from germline. This rearrangement joins TRBV5-6 to TRBJ2-5; tentative D call: TRBD1 (5 bases). Germline V gives CDR1 SGHDT, CDR2 YYEEEE. The CDR3 has 12 amino acids. The CDR3 loop reads CASSLDGQGPLF. The CDR3 DNA follows: TGTGCCAGCAGCTTGGACGGCCAGGGCCCTCTCTTC.

This clonotype was recorded many times. The chain recombines TRBV20-1 with TRBJ2-1; D is perhaps TRBD2 (5 bases). Trimming stripped 5 bases from V and 8 bases from J, with 16 bases between. Germline V gives CDR1 DFQATT, CDR2 SNEGSKA (reference sequence). The CDR3 sequence is 13 residues long. Written as DNA, the CDR3 is TGCAGTGCTCCGGACTCAAGAGAGGATGAGCAGTTCTTC. It is translated as CSAPDSREDEQFF.

This clonotype has ten or more counts. The chain recombines TRBV5-1 with TRBJ1-1; D remains unclear. CDR3 size: 13 residues. Germline V lookup: CDR1 SGHRS, CDR2 YFSETQ. Trimming took off 4 bases at V and 3 bases at J, with 10 bases between the two ends. CDR3 amino acids: CASSPLAYTEAFF. CDR3 DNA sequence: TGCGCCAGCAGCCCCTTGGCGTACACTGAAGCTTTCTTT.

This clonotype was observed many times. V is TRBV4-3 and J is TRBJ2-3; possibly TRBD2 for D (6 bases). This CDR3 spans 15 amino acids. Trimming removed 0 bases from V and 7 bases from J, with 14 bases in between. Per germline, CDR1 LGHNA and CDR2 YSLEER. CDR3 loop: CASSQDRRGWHTQYF. Here the CDR3 DNA reads TGCGCCAGCAGCCAAGATCGGCGGGGTTGGCATACGCAGTATTTT.

This clonotype has at least ten counts. The rearrangement links TRBV7-2 to TRBJ2-3; maybe TRBD2 (5 bases). The CDR3 totals 15 residues. V lost 5 bases and J 2 bases, leaving 14 bases between the germline ends. Germline CDR1 SGHTA, CDR2 FQGNSA. In DNA, the CDR3 is TGTGCCAGCAGCCCCCCGCGGGCTTACACAGATACGCAGTATTTT. This gives the protein CASSPPRAYTDTQYF.

This clonotype was counted only a few times. The CDR3 loop is CATSDSGGFGANVLTF. DNA for the CDR3: TGTGCCACCAGTGATTCCGGGGGGTTCGGGGCCAACGTCCTGACTTTC. The chain couples TRBV24-1 to TRBJ2-6; 7 nucleotides agree with TRBD2. Germline V gene data show CDR1 as KGHDR and CDR2 as SFDVKD. After removal of 2 bases from V and 4 bases from J, the junction contained 4 bases not matched to a gene. The length of the CDR3 is 16 residues.

This clonotype has at least ten counts. This chain joins TRBV20-1 and TRBJ2-3; D gene unclear. The V gene lost 5 bases and the J gene lost 2 bases, with 11 bases spanning the gap. Germline V gene sequence: CDR1 DFQATT, CDR2 SNEGSKA (reference sequence). The CDR3 consists of 13 residues. DNA of the CDR3: TGCAGTGCTCCCTCTCCGTTCACAGATACGCAGTATTTT. Translating it yields CSAPSPFTDTQYF.

This clonotype was observed at least ten times. This chain connects TRBV4-3 to TRBJ2-1; 8 nucleotides line up with TRBD1. The V and J ends lost 6 bases and 0 bases, in that order; junction bases with no gene match: 10. This CDR3 has 17 residues. Germline V gives CDR1 LGHNA, CDR2 YSLEER. CDR3 DNA: TGCGCCAGCAGACCCGGAACAGGGGGGCCCTCCTACAATGAGCAGTTCTTC. Translation gives CASRPGTGGPSYNEQFF.

At least ten counts were recorded for this clonotype. The V and J genes are TRBV7-3 and TRBJ2-3; possibly TRBD2 for D (6 bases). CDR1 SGHTA and CDR2 FQGTGA come from the germline V gene. V lost 5 bases to trimming and J lost 3 bases, with 9 bases between them. The CDR3 has 13 residues. The CDR3 region is CASSPRGTDTQYF. DNA for the CDR3: TGTGCCAGCAGCCCCCGGGGGACAGATACGCAGTATTTT. Based on the CDR3 plus reference TRBV7-3 and TRBJ2-3, the full variable domain is GAGVSQTPSNKVTEKGKYVELRCDPISGHTALYWYRQSLGQGPEFLIYFQGTGAADDSGLPNDRFFAVRPEGSVSTLKIQRTERGDSAVYLCASSPRGTDTQYFGPGTRLTVL.

This clonotype appeared many times. The chain links TRBV7-2 to TRBJ1-2, with 9 bases lining up with TRBD1. Germline trimming cut 5 bases from V and 8 bases from J; bases unmatched to any gene: 6. From germline, CDR1 is SGHTA and CDR2 FQGNSA. The CDR3 spans 13 residues. The CDR3 DNA is TGTGCCAGCAGCGCTACAGGGGGCACAGGCTACACCTTC. It yields the protein CASSATGGTGYTF.

This clonotype has a count of ten or more. The CDR3 DNA reads as TGTGCCACCAGTGAAACTAGCGGGGGCGATTTGAATGAGCAGTTCTTC. Residues: CATSETSGGDLNEQFF. The chain has TRBV24-1 and TRBJ2-1; 11 bases line up with TRBD2. V was pared by 4 bases and J by 7 bases, with 8 bases of the junction left unmatched. Germline assignment: CDR1 KGHDR and CDR2 SFDVKD. The CDR3 contains 16 residues.

V gene TRBV20-1 combines with J gene TRBJ2-3, with 9 bases aligning to TRBD2. CDR1 and CDR2 (germline): DFQATT, SNEGSKA (reference sequence). The CDR3 has 13 amino acids. Trimming took 7 bases from V and 5 from J; bases not matched to a gene: 7. The CDR3 is CSVGSGGKDTQYF. The CDR3, as DNA: TGCAGTGTAGGAAGCGGGGGGAAAGATACGCAGTATTTT.

The V call is TRBV6-1, the J call TRBJ2-5, with TRBD1 as a possible D gene (6 bases). The CDR3 consists of 14 residues. Germline CDR1 MNHNS, CDR2 SASEGT. V was trimmed by 3 bases and J by 4 bases, leaving 12 bases between them. The CDR3 reads CASSDPGHAETQYF. DNA of the CDR3: TGTGCCAGCAGTGACCCGGGACATGCAGAGACCCAGTACTTC.